This TCR beta chain was documented in a study of CD8 T cells in ankylosing spondylitis. Whole-study results and caveats: Ankylosing spondylitis blood seemed to carry a telltale TCR beta motif made of several highly homologous variants.

The V gene lost 5 bases and the J gene lost 13 bases, with 15 bases spanning the gap. Germline V gene lookup returns CDR1 SGHTA and CDR2 FQGNSA. This CDR3 is 12 amino acids long. TCRdb re-called the 5' RACE reads with MiXCR, one entry per CDR3 protein. The sample shows about 500,000 distinct CDR3 sequences, about 5.4% of them seen only once. The sample holds many counts of this clonotype. The antigen remains undetermined. Specimen: blood, either unsorted or a sorted T cell fraction (not recorded which). This chain links TRBV7-2 with TRBJ2-1; D is tentatively TRBD1 or TRBD2 (6 bases each). This receptor was identified in a male donor with ankylosing spondylitis. CDR3 sequence (DNA): TGTGCCAGCAGCGAAGGGGGGCGATCCCAGTTCTTC. Protein: CASSEGGRSQFF.